Listed below are T cell receptor beta chains from one sample, sequenced in a study of cytomegalovirus exposure and HLA in healthy donors. The data were produced by immunoSEQ multiplex PCR, yet TCRdb's version contains in-frame clones alone and is incomplete. The sample shows some 130,000 clones, about 70% of them seen only once. Sequences were obtained from PBMCs. These TCRs come from a woman in her sixties in good health and CMV-seropositive. CDR3s include the opening cysteine and the closing phenylalanine or tryptophan. Size is omitted from some rows. Given values are once, few, many or a class for expanded clones.

CDR3 protein: CASSLVSGGLGLNEQFF
J gene: TRBJ2-1
clone size: -
V gene: TRBV5-1

CDR3 protein: CASTGTSGSGTGELFF
J gene: TRBJ2-2
clone size: -
V gene: TRBV19

CDR3 protein: CASSLSLETQYF
J gene: TRBJ2-5
clone size: -
V gene: TRBV5-1

CDR3 protein: CASSLLTPRDTDTQYF
J gene: TRBJ2-3
clone size: -
V gene: TRBV13

CDR3 protein: CASRDSGFNEKLFF
J gene: TRBJ1-4
clone size: -
V gene: TRBV2

CDR3 protein: CASSFELQVQPQHF
J gene: TRBJ1-5
clone size: once
V gene: TRBV6-1

CDR3 protein: CSVQWTSAYNEQFF
J gene: TRBJ2-1
clone size: -
V gene: TRBV29-1

CDR3 protein: CASSLRSRGEGEKLFF
J gene: TRBJ1-4
clone size: -
V gene: TRBV7-6

CDR3 protein: CASSPLVSGDNEQYF
J gene: TRBJ2-7
clone size: -
V gene: TRBV18

CDR3 protein: CASSTGQVDEKLFF
J gene: TRBJ1-4
clone size: -
V gene: TRBV19

CDR3 protein: CASSSEHSTTYEQYF
J gene: TRBJ2-7
clone size: few
V gene: TRBV5-5

CDR3 protein: CASSEYAGEQFF
J gene: TRBJ2-1
clone size: -
V gene: TRBV10-1

CDR3 protein: CAWTGRMNTEAFF
J gene: TRBJ1-1
clone size: few
V gene: TRBV30

CDR3 protein: CASSLVGGEETQYF
J gene: TRBJ2-5
clone size: -
V gene: TRBV5-4

CDR3 protein: CASSYAGASYGYTF
J gene: TRBJ1-2
clone size: -
V gene: TRBV6-6

CDR3 protein: CASRGGAAGTNEQYF
J gene: TRBJ2-7
clone size: -
V gene: TRBV5-1

CDR3 protein: CASSKSGTAYEQYF
J gene: TRBJ2-7
clone size: -
V gene: TRBV6-5

CDR3 protein: CASSLDLQVEKLFF
J gene: TRBJ1-4
clone size: -
V gene: TRBV11-2

CDR3 protein: CAISESRDRVGYTF
J gene: TRBJ1-2
clone size: -
V gene: TRBV10-3

CDR3 protein: CSVVRGQVGELFF
J gene: TRBJ2-2
clone size: -
V gene: TRBV29-1

CDR3 protein: CASSSGLAERTGELFF
J gene: TRBJ2-2
clone size: once
V gene: TRBV19

CDR3 protein: CASSLAQRTEAFF
J gene: TRBJ1-1
clone size: -
V gene: TRBV7-9

CDR3 protein: CASSLHRAGELFF
J gene: TRBJ2-2
clone size: -
V gene: TRBV7-3

CDR3 protein: CASSLGTVSGETQYF
J gene: TRBJ2-5
clone size: -
V gene: TRBV11-3

CDR3 protein: CASSLSGSWGNEQFF
J gene: TRBJ2-1
clone size: once
V gene: TRBV6-5

CDR3 protein: CASSASSHYTEAFF
J gene: TRBJ1-1
clone size: -
V gene: TRBV9

CDR3 protein: CASSGQPYNEQFF
J gene: TRBJ2-1
clone size: few
V gene: TRBV9

CDR3 protein: CASSLCPTSHRPKTDTDTQYF
J gene: TRBJ2-3
clone size: -
V gene: TRBV28

CDR3 protein: CASLSARYEQYF
J gene: TRBJ2-7
clone size: -
V gene: TRBV5-1

CDR3 protein: CASSSGPVDYGYTF
J gene: TRBJ1-2
clone size: -
V gene: TRBV7-9

CDR3 protein: CASSPAGEPLYGYTF
J gene: TRBJ1-2
clone size: -
V gene: TRBV5-4

CDR3 protein: CASSLGGQGAEQYF
J gene: TRBJ2-7
clone size: few
V gene: TRBV5-4

CDR3 protein: CASSPSWAASGANVLTF
J gene: TRBJ2-6
clone size: -
V gene: TRBV28

CDR3 protein: CASSINRTVNQPQHF
J gene: TRBJ1-5
clone size: -
V gene: TRBV21-1

CDR3 protein: CASRRPGQVNEKLFF
J gene: TRBJ1-4
clone size: -
V gene: TRBV5-5

CDR3 protein: CATFITSGGSYNEQFF
J gene: TRBJ2-1
clone size: few
V gene: TRBV10-3

CDR3 protein: CSVDAGPLGYTF
J gene: TRBJ1-2
clone size: -
V gene: TRBV29-1

CDR3 protein: CASSRGSAQIINYGYTF
J gene: TRBJ1-2
clone size: -
V gene: TRBV5-8

CDR3 protein: CASSPLGTANTEAFF
J gene: TRBJ1-1
clone size: -
V gene: TRBV9

CDR3 protein: CASSSRGEKNIQYF
J gene: TRBJ2-4
clone size: few
V gene: TRBV7-9

CDR3 protein: CASSLTGVYEQYF
J gene: TRBJ2-7
clone size: -
V gene: TRBV28

CDR3 protein: CASTLDRNTEAFF
J gene: TRBJ1-1
clone size: -
V gene: TRBV28

CDR3 protein: CASRTEREDNEQFF
J gene: TRBJ2-1
clone size: once
V gene: TRBV5-1

CDR3 protein: CASSVPQNTEAFF
J gene: TRBJ1-1
clone size: -
V gene: TRBV28

CDR3 protein: CASSFGSSGRAGPLYEQYF
J gene: TRBJ2-7
clone size: -
V gene: TRBV27

CDR3 protein: CAWSVRVGASGYTF
J gene: TRBJ1-2
clone size: -
V gene: TRBV30

CDR3 protein: CASSEQAMSYEQYF
J gene: TRBJ2-7
clone size: few
V gene: TRBV2

CDR3 protein: CASSLLMSNYGYTF
J gene: TRBJ1-2
clone size: -
V gene: TRBV28

CDR3 protein: CASSSPRTSGNTIYF
J gene: TRBJ1-3
clone size: -
V gene: TRBV19

CDR3 protein: CASSLLGAHGNTIYF
J gene: TRBJ1-3
clone size: -
V gene: TRBV7-9

CDR3 protein: CASTDPGGSGQPQHF
J gene: TRBJ1-5
clone size: -
V gene: TRBV6-1

CDR3 protein: CASSEFPGTVGGYTF
J gene: TRBJ1-2
clone size: -
V gene: TRBV6-4

CDR3 protein: CASSSTGTGGTEAFF
J gene: TRBJ1-1
clone size: -
V gene: TRBV7-3

CDR3 protein: CASSPGTSGSTDTQYF
J gene: TRBJ2-3
clone size: -
V gene: TRBV2